These T cell receptor beta chains were read from a single sample in a study of sequential checkpoint blockade in melanoma. Some clones are missing from TCRdb's copy, which holds only in-frame ones; the method was immunoSEQ multiplex PCR. The table records some 20,000 clones, about 86% of them present only once. The specimen was CD8+ T cells sorted from blood (inferred from file names), collected from a patient given nivolumab and ipilimumab in sequence. The receptors stem from a human donor with melanoma. CDR3s include the opening cysteine and the closing phenylalanine or tryptophan. The D gene is left open where the match is weak. The size of a clone is reported for some rows only, either as once, few or many, or as a class for expanded clones.

J gene: TRBJ2-5
D gene: TRBD2
clone size: -
V gene: TRBV27
CDR3 DNA: TGTGCCAGCAGTCCTGCGGGAGCGCGGGAGACCCAGTACTTC
CDR3 protein: CASSPAGARETQYF

J gene: TRBJ2-5
D gene: -
clone size: once
V gene: TRBV7-9
CDR3 DNA: TGTGCCAGCAGCTTAGATTCCCTCCAAGAGACCCAGTACTTC
CDR3 protein: CASSLDSLQETQYF

J gene: TRBJ2-7
D gene: -
clone size: -
V gene: TRBV30
CDR3 DNA: TGTGCCTGGAGCCCCGGAGGGCATGGCGAGCAGTACTTC
CDR3 protein: CAWSPGGHGEQYF

J gene: TRBJ2-1
D gene: TRBD2
clone size: few
V gene: TRBV6-1
CDR3 DNA: TGTGCCAGCAGTAATAGCGGGGGGTCCTACAATGAGCAGTTCTTC
CDR3 protein: CASSNSGGSYNEQFF

J gene: TRBJ2-5
D gene: -
clone size: -
V gene: TRBV28
CDR3 DNA: TGTGCCAGCAGTGGGCCCACTAGGTTGGAAGAGACCCAGTACTTC
CDR3 protein: CASSGPTRLEETQYF

J gene: TRBJ1-1
D gene: TRBD1
clone size: -
V gene: TRBV6-5
CDR3 DNA: TGTGCCAGCAGTTGGGACAGGAGCAACACTGAAGCTTTCTTT
CDR3 protein: CASSWDRSNTEAFF

J gene: TRBJ2-5
D gene: TRBD1
clone size: -
V gene: TRBV4-1
CDR3 DNA: TGCGCCAGCAGCCAGTTCTTTAGTGGGACAGCTCAAGAGACCCAGTACTTC
CDR3 protein: CASSQFFSGTAQETQYF

J gene: TRBJ2-7
D gene: -
clone size: once
V gene: TRBV9
CDR3 DNA: TGTGCCAGCAGCGTAGCCGCCCCAGGCGAGCAGTACTTC
CDR3 protein: CASSVAAPGEQYF

J gene: TRBJ1-5
D gene: TRBD1
clone size: -
V gene: TRBV28
CDR3 DNA: TGTGCCAGCAGTTTAGAGACAGGGTTTAGCAATCAGCCCCAGCATTTT
CDR3 protein: CASSLETGFSNQPQHF

J gene: TRBJ2-7
D gene: -
clone size: -
V gene: TRBV6-5
CDR3 DNA: TGTGCCAGTAAACAGGTCAGCTCCTACGAGCAGTACTTC
CDR3 protein: CASKQVSSYEQYF

J gene: TRBJ1-1
D gene: -
clone size: -
V gene: TRBV4-2
CDR3 DNA: TGTGCCAGCAGCCAAGAGGGGGGGGCAGCTTTCTTT
CDR3 protein: CASSQEGGAAFF

J gene: TRBJ2-7
D gene: -
clone size: -
V gene: TRBV30
CDR3 DNA: TGTGCCTGGAGCGCAGGGGATCCAGGGATCAACGAGCAGTACTTC
CDR3 protein: CAWSAGDPGINEQYF

J gene: TRBJ2-7
D gene: -
clone size: -
V gene: TRBV6-6
CDR3 DNA: TGTGCCAGCAGTTACCCGGGACACGAGCAGTACTTC
CDR3 protein: CASSYPGHEQYF